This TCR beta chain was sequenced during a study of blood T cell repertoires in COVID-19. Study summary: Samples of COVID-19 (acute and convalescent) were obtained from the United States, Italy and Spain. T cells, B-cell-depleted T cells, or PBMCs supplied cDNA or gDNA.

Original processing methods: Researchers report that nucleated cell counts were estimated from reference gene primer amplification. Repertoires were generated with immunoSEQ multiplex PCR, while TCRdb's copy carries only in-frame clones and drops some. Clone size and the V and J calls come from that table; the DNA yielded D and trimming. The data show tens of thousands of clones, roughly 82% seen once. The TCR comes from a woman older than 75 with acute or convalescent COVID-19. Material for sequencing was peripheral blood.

CDR3 DNA: TGTGCCAGCAGTTTTCAGGGGTTTAACTATGGCTACACCTTC. Encoded protein: CASSFQGFNYGYTF. The chain has TRBV6-2 or TRBV6-3 and TRBJ1-2; D may be TRBD1 (6 bases). The germline V gene has CDR1 MNHEY and CDR2 SVGEGT. Trimming took off 4 bases at V and 1 base at J, with 10 bases between the two ends. The CDR3 length is 14 residues.